This TCR beta chain was observed in a study of regulatory T cells in long-lasting Graves disease. Overall study results and limits: There were preferences for TRBV28, TRBJ1-2 and TRBJ2-5 in persistent disease. The study examined only peripheral blood, not thyroid tissue. Newly diagnosed patients had higher TCR diversity than persistent Graves' patients did.

Construction of the TCR beta libraries employed iRepertoire HTBI primers in conjunction with Arm-PCR of CDR3 regions. MiXCR, run by TCRdb on the multiplex PCR reads, gives a single entry per CDR3 protein. Seen here are 300,000 to 400,000 distinct CDR3 sequences, about a sixth observed once, and the top ten hold about 20%. As for time point: newly diagnosed GD, antithyroid drugs for less than 3 months. The TCR library was made from RNA extracted from PBMCs. Roughly 10 milliliters of peripheral blood were taken and placed in EDTA tubes. Trimming removed 8 bases from V and 5 bases from J, with 15 bases in between. Germline V gene sequence: CDR1 SNHLY, CDR2 FYNNEI. The length of the CDR3 is 13 residues. Turning to this clonotype: What it binds is unknown.

The sequences come from peripheral blood mononuclear cells (PBMCs), collected at new diagnosis, from a patient treated with antithyroid drugs. This sequence originates from a female donor with Graves disease. The V gene is TRBV2, the J gene TRBJ1-1; a possible D gene is TRBD1 (6 bases). This chain's CDR3 is CASYAGAGTEAFF. In DNA, the CDR3 is TGTGCCAGCTATGCGGGGGCAGGGACTGAAGCTTTCTTT.